This record looks at one T cell receptor (beta chain) sequence and its context. The sample comes from a study of blood T cell repertoires in COVID-19. At the level of the study: T cells, B-cell-depleted T cells, or PBMCs provided the cDNA or gDNA that served as material.

Original processing notes: Amplified reference gene primers provided the basis for estimating nucleated cell counts. The protocol was immunoSEQ multiplex PCR, while the TCRdb copy is restricted to in-frame clones and leaves out a portion. V and J calls and clone size are as listed in that table; D and trimming were resolved from the DNA. In the table there are 110,000 to 150,000 clones, around 84% of which are singletons. CDR3 size: 13 residues. From germline, CDR1 is LNHDA and CDR2 SQIVND (reference sequence). V was clipped by 7 bases and J by 2 bases, with 12 bases between them. The chain joins TRBV19 to TRBJ2-7, with D tentatively TRBD2 (7 bases). The specimen sequenced was peripheral blood. This receptor was taken from a man aged 60 to 75 with active or convalescent COVID-19. The CDR3 sequence is CASTGGPTYEQYF. CDR3 sequence (DNA): TGTGCCAGTACCGGGGGGCCCACCTACGAGCAGTACTTC.